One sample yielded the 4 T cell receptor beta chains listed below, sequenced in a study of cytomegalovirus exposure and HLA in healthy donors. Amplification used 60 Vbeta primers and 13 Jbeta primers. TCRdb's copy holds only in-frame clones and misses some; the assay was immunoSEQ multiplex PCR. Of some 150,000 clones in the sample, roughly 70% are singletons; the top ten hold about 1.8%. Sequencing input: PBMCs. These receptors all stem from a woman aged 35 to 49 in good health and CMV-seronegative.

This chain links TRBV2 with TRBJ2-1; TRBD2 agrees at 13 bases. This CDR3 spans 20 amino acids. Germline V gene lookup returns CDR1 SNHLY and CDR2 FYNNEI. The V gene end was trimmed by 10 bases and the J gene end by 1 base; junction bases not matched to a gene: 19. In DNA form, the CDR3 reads TGTGCCACTAGGGGACTAGCGGGAAGAGGAAGTATAAGTTCCTACAATGAGCAGTTCTTC. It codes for CATRGLAGRGSISSYNEQFF. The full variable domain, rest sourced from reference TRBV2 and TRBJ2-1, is EPEVTQTPSHQVTQMGQEVILRCVPISNHLYFYWYRQILGQKVEFLVSFYNNEISEKSEIFDDQFSVERPDGSNFTLKIRSTKLEDSAMYFCATRGLAGRGSISSYNEQFFGPGTRLTVL.

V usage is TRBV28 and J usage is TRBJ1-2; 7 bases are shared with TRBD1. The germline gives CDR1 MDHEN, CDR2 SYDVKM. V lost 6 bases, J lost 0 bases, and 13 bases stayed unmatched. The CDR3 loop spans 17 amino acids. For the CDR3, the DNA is TGTGCCAGCAGGGGGCCGCAGGGGGTCGCTGCTAACTATGGCTACACCTTC. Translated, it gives CASRGPQGVAANYGYTF.

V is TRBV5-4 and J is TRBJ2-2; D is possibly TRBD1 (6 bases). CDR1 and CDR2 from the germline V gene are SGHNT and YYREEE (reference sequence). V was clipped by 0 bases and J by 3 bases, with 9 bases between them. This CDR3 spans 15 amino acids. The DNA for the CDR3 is TGTGCCAGCAGCTTGGACAGGGAGTACACCGGGGAGCTGTTTTTT. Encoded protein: CASSLDREYTGELFF.

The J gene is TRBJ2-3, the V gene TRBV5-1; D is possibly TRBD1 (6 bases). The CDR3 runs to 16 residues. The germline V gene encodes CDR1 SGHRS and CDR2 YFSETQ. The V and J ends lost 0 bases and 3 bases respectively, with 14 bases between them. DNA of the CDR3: TGCGCCAGCAGCTTGGGTCCAGGACAGACAACAGATACGCAGTATTTT. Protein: CASSLGPGQTTDTQYF.